What follows is one T cell receptor beta chain and its context. The data were taken from a study of technical replicates of blood from a handful of donors. The CDR3 sequence is 18 residues long. The J segment lost 6 bases and the V segment lost 2 bases, leaving 15 bases of the junction unmatched. Germline V gives CDR1 MDHEN, CDR2 SYDVKM. Profiling relied on immunoSEQ multiplex PCR, and the TCRdb table lists in-frame clones only, not all of them. This table holds nearly 90,000 clones, 95% found once. This chain uses TRBV28 with TRBJ2-2; 7 bases are a match to TRBD1. The source of this sequence is a human donor in good health. Sequencing was carried out using T cells isolated from PBMCs. Here the CDR3 DNA reads TGTGCCAGCAGTTTACTCGTAAAGACAGGGAATCGACCCGGGGAGCTGTTTTTT. Its translation: CASSLLVKTGNRPGELFF.